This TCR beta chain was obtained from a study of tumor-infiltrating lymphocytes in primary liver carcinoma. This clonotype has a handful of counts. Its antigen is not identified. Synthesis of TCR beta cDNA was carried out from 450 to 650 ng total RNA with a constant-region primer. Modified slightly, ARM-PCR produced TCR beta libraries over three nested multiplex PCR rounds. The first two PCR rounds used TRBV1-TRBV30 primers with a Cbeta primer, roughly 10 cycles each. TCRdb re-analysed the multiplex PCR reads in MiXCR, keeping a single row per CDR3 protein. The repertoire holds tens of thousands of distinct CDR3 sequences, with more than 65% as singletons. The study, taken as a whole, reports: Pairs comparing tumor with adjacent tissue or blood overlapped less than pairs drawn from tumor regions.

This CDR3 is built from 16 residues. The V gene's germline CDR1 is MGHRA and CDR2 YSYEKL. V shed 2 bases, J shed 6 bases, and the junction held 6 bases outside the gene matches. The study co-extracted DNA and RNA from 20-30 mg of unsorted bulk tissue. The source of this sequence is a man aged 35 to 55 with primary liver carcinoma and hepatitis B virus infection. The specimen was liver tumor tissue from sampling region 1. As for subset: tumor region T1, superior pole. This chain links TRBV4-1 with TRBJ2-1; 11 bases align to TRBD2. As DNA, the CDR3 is TGCGCCAGCAGCCAACCCGGGACTAGCGGTGTCAATGAGCAGTTCTTC. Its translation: CASSQPGTSGVNEQFF.